Listed here is a single T cell receptor (beta chain). What it binds is unknown. CDR3 and TCR beta VDJ profiling relied on a genomic DNA template. TCRdb re-called the reads through MiXCR, storing one row per CDR3 protein. In the table there are roughly 170,000 distinct CDR3 sequences, about three fifths of which are singletons. CDR1 and CDR2 from the germline V gene are SGDLS and YYNGEE. The CDR3 sequence is 14 residues long. V gave up 5 bases and J gave up 7 bases; unmatched junction bases: 6. This entry comes from a study of CD8+CD57+ T cells in acquired aplastic anemia. In the study overall: CD4+ and CD8+ cells, once sorted, gave DNA averaging roughly 3.4 ug. An average of around 11 million reads for CD4+ cells was obtained from healthy donors.

Whole-study results and caveats: The number of CD8+ CDR3 sequences shared by patients and controls was about 30.

The V gene is TRBV9, the J gene TRBJ2-1; TRBD1 matches 10 bases. This receptor was obtained from a human donor in good health. The sample consisted of sorted CD4+, CD8+, or CD8+CD57+ T cells (not recorded which) from PBMCs. The CDR3 DNA follows: TGTGCCAGCAGGGGACAGGGGTTTGGAAATGAGCAGTTCTTC. Translated: CASRGQGFGNEQFF.